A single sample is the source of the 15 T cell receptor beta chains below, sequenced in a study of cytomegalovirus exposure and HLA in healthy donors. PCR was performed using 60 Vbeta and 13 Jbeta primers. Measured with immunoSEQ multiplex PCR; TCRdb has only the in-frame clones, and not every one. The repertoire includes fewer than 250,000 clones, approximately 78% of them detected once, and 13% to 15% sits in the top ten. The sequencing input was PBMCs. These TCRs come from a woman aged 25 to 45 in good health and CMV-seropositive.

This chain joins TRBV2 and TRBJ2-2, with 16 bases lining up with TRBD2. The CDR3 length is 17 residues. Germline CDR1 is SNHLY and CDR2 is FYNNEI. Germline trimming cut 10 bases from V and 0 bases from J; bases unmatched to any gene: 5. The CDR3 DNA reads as TGTGCCACCTCCGGGACTAGCGGGGGGGCGAACACCGGGGAGCTGTTTTTT. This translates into CATSGTSGGANTGELFF.

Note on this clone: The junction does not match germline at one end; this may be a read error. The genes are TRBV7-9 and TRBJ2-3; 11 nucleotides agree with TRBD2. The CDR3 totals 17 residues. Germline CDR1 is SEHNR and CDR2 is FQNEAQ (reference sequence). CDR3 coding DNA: TGTTCCAGCAGGCCAACTAGCGGGGGAACGTACACAGATACGCAGTATTTT. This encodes CSSRPTSGGTYTDTQYF.

DNA of the CDR3: TGTGCCACCAGCAGAGAGGGTCAGGGGCCCCAGCATTTT. It translates to CATSREGQGPQHF. The V call is TRBV15, the J call TRBJ1-5, with a tentative D call TRBD1 (5 bases). The V end was cut by 0 bases, the J end by 9 bases, with 9 bases between. This CDR3 is built from 13 residues. Looked up from germline, CDR1 is LNHNV and CDR2 is YYDKDF (reference sequence).

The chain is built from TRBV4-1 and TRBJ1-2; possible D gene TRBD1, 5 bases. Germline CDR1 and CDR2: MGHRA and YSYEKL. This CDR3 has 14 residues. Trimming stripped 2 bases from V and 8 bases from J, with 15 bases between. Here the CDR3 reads CASSQRQTQLGYTF. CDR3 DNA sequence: TGCGCCAGCAGCCAACGACAGACGCAGTTGGGCTACACCTTC.

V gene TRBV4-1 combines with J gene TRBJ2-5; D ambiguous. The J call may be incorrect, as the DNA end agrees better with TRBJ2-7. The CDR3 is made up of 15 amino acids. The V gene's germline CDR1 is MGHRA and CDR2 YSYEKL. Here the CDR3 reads CASSFESRPGYEQYF. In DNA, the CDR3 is TGCGCCAGCAGCTTCGAAAGTAGGCCAGGCTACGAGCAGTACTTC.

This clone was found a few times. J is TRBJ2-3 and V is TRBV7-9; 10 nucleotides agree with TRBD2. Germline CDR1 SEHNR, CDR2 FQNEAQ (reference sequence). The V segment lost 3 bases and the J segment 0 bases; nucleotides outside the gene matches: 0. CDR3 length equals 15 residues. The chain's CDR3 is CASSFSGGSTDTQYF. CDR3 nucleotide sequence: TGTGCCAGCAGCTTTAGCGGGGGGAGCACAGATACGCAGTATTTT.

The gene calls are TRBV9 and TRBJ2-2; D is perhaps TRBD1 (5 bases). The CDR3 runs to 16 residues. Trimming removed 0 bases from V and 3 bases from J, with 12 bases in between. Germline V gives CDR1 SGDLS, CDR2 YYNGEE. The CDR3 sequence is CASSVGRRGHTGELFF. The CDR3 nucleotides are TGTGCCAGCAGCGTAGGAAGAAGGGGCCACACCGGGGAGCTGTTTTTT.

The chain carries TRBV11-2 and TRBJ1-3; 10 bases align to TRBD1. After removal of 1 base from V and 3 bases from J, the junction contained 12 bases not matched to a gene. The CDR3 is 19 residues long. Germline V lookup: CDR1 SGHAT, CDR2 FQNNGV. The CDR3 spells CASSLAPGTGANRGNTIYF. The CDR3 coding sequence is TGTGCCAGCAGCTTAGCACCGGGGACAGGGGCAAATCGTGGAAACACCATATATTTT.

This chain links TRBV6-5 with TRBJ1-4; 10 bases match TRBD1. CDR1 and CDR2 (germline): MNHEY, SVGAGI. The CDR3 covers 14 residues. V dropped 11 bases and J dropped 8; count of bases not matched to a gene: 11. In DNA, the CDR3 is TGTGCCGGGTCCGAGGGACAGGGGCAAGAAAAACTGTTTTTT. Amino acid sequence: CAGSEGQGQEKLFF.

The CDR3 reads CASSMQGTYNEQFF. The CDR3 DNA sequence: TGTGCCAGTAGTATGCAGGGGACCTACAATGAGCAGTTCTTC. This chain links TRBV19 with TRBJ2-1; D is possibly TRBD1 (6 bases). The CDR3 has 14 amino acids. Trimming pared 3 bases from V and 2 bases from J, leaving 8 bases between. Looked up from germline, CDR1 is LNHDA and CDR2 is SQIVND (reference sequence).

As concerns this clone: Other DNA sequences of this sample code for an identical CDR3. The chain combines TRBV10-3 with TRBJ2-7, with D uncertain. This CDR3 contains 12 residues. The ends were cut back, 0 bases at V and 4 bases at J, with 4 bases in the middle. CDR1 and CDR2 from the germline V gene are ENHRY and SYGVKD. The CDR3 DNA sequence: TGTGCCATCAGTGAGTCGAGTTACGAGCAGTACTTC. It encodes CAISESSYEQYF.

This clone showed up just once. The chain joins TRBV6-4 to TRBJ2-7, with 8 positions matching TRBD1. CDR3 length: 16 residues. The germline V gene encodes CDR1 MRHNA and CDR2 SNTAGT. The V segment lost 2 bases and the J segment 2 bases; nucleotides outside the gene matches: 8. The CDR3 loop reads CASSDERQGFPYEQYF. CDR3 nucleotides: TGTGCCAGCAGTGACGAGCGACAGGGGTTCCCCTACGAGCAGTACTTC.

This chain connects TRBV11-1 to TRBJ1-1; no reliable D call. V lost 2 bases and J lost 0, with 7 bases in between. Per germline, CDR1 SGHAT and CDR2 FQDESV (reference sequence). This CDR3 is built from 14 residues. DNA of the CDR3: TGTGCCAGCAGCTTAAACAGAATGAACACTGAAGCTTTCTTT. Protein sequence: CASSLNRMNTEAFF.

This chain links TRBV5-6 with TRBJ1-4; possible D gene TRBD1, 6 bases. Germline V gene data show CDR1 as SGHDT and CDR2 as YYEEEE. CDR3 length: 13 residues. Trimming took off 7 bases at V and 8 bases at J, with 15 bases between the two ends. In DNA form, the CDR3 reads TGTGCCAGCGGATCAACAGGGTACGAAAAACTGTTTTTT. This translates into CASGSTGYEKLFF.

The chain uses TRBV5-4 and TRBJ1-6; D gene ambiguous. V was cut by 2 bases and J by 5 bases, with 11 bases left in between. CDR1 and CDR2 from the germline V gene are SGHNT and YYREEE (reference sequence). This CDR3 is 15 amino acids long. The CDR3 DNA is TGTGCCAGCAGCTTTGAGCTCCGCGATAATTCACCCCTCCACTTT. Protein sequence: CASSFELRDNSPLHF.